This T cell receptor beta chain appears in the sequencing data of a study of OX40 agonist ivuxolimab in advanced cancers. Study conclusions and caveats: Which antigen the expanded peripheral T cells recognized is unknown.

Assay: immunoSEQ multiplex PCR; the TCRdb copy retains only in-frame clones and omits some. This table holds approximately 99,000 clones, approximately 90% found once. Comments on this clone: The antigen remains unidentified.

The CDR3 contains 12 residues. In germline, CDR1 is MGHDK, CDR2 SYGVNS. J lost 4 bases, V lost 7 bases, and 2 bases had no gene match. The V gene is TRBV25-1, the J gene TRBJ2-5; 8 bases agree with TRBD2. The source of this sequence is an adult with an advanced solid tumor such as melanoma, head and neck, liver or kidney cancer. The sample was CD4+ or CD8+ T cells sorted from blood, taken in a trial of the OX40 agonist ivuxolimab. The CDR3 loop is CASIRGGETQYF. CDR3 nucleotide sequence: TGTGCCAGCATTCGGGGGGGAGAGACCCAGTACTTC.